This T cell receptor beta chain emerged from a study of blood T cells in healthy people across ages (dated by TCRdb to about 2015). In terms of the full investigation: Template switching captured roughly one uniquely barcoded TCR beta cDNA molecule per two T cells in model experiments. To avoid experimental bias, donors of different ages were randomly spread across the sequencing lanes. To track age-related changes in TCR beta repertoire diversity, the study relied on deep sequencing normalized with unique cDNA molecular identifiers. The donors were divided into four age groups: young (average around 16 years), middle-aged (about 41), aged (around 67) and long-lived (roughly 82). Two additional independent replicas of 1 million unique cDNA reads from the same blood draw were analyzed for two donors (one aged 18 to 30 and one aged 80 or older).

Receptors were amplified or captured by 5' RACE. This sample was sequenced with an Illumina HiSeq 2500. The second PCR ran for about 6 to 12 cycles and used a J-beta primer mix along with a sample-barcoded 5' primer. A template-switch 5' adaptor carrying 12 random nucleotides introduced a unique molecular identifier onto each TCR beta cDNA molecule. Each sample yielded at least 3 million CDR3-containing paired-end reads. First-strand cDNA synthesis was performed from all RNA using the Mint cDNA synthesis kit, with priming by a TRBC-specific oligonucleotide. After uracil-DNA glycosylase treatment, a first 18-cycle PCR used universal primers M1SS and BC2_uni_R on all cDNA. The paper's data handling went like this. For normalization, 1 million high-quality reads were randomly selected from each sample, with every read carrying a distinct molecular identifier. Instead of being binned into consensus sequences, reads that shared molecular identifiers were thrown out. CDR3 identification, clonotype clustering and error correction used MiTCR with a Q25 quality threshold and the strictest error-elimination algorithm. A nonparametric unseen species model using Euler transformation provided a lower-bound estimate of total TCR beta diversity. The public reads were reprocessed in TCRdb via fastp at Q25 and MiXCR, keeping in-frame beta chains. Each CDR3 protein appears once, grouped with its most common genes and DNA. These V and J calls rely on TCRdb rather than the paper's analysis. The sample table shows 710,000 or so distinct CDR3 sequences, and roughly 20% are seen once. Clones ranked in the top ten supply roughly a fifth of the sample.

Turning to this clonotype: Its antigen is still unknown. Within one base of it there is no much larger clone, and no base qualities were kept.

Systemically healthy Caucasian individuals from Russia, roughly 40 in total and aged roughly 6 to 90 years, were included as donors. Each donor gave about 9.7 milliliters of peripheral blood, drawn into EDTA-treated Vacutainer tubes. Ficoll-Paque density-gradient centrifugation was used to isolate PBMCs, with at least 7 million obtained per sample. Total RNA, at least 6 micrograms per sample, was extracted from PBMCs with Trizol reagent. The percentages of naive CD45RAhigh/CD27high T cells were determined by flow cytometry on a PBMC aliquot from every donor. Points the paper makes about the study in general: As age increased, observed TCR beta diversity per million T cells dropped in a roughly linear way, and a significant reduction was already evident by age about 40. The CMV infection status of donors was not known, potentially confounding age-related changes in expanded clonotypes. The long-lived group showed more naive CD4+ T cells, fewer expanded clones and increased TCR diversity than the aged group, suggesting age selection. Estimates of total diversity based on one million sequenced T cells were considered lower bounds and underestimates. Observed TCR beta diversity correlated strongly with the percentage of naive T cells measured by flow cytometry. Since profiling was done on bulk unsorted PBMCs, naive and antigen-experienced compartments could not be conclusively compared.

The CDR3 runs 15 amino acids, cysteine and phenylalanine included. The sequence is cut down to CDR3 DNA, 45 bases in frame from base 1. In the germline V gene (reference sequence), CDR1 corresponds to LNHDA and CDR2 to SQIVND. From V the trimming removes 8 bases and from J it removes 0 bases, while the gene matches leave 9 bases of the junction unaccounted for. The chain is encoded by TRBV19 joined to TRBJ2-5; 7 central nucleotides agree with TRBD1. What was sequenced was blood. The sequence came from a man aged 70-80 years in good health. The nucleotide sequence is TGTGCCAGTTCCCGACTCGGACAGGACCAAGAGACCCAGTACTTC. This gives the protein CASSRLGQDQETQYF.